This entry lists 29 T cell receptor beta chains sequenced from one sample in a study of T cell repertoires in cytomegalovirus infection. From the reads, TCRdb called clonotypes with MiXCR, one entry per CDR3 protein. The sample has roughly 320,000 distinct CDR3 sequences, 9% to 9.5% seen once; the top ten hold approximately 4.7%. Sequences were obtained from PBMCs. The receptors originated from a human donor in good health (CMV status not recorded). Some clones in this sample may be carry-over from other donors' samples.

This clonotype was picked up many times. The chain has TRBV28 and TRBJ2-1; D perhaps matches TRBD2 (5 bases). Germline V gene data show CDR1 as MDHEN and CDR2 as SYDVKM. Deletions cut 5 bases from V and 4 bases from J, with 15 bases between. The length of the CDR3 is 15 residues. The CDR3 sequence: CASSGSLWRYNEQFF. The CDR3 nucleotides read TGTGCCAGCAGTGGCTCTCTATGGAGGTACAATGAGCAGTTCTTC.

This rearrangement joins TRBV6-2 or TRBV6-3 to TRBJ1-2; D gene ambiguous. This CDR3 spans 14 amino acids. The germline gives CDR1 MNHEY, CDR2 SVGEGT. V dropped 2 bases and J dropped 5 bases, with 12 bases sitting between them. The CDR3, as DNA: TGTGCCAGCAGTTACGGGCAGCATGGTTATGGCTACACCTTC. Translation gives CASSYGQHGYGYTF.

The chain has TRBV28 and TRBJ1-2; the D gene is possibly TRBD1 (6 bases). Per germline, CDR1 MDHEN and CDR2 SYDVKM. V dropped 7 bases and J dropped 1 base, with 10 bases sitting between them. The CDR3 extends over 13 amino acids. CDR3 nucleotides: TGTGCCAGCATCGGACAGCTTAACTATGGCTACACCTTC. It specifies CASIGQLNYGYTF.

This clonotype was seen repeatedly, ten times or more. The gene calls are TRBV6-2 or TRBV6-3 and TRBJ2-1; 8 bases are shared with TRBD2. The germline V gene encodes CDR1 MNHEY and CDR2 SVGEGT. CDR3 length equals 13 residues. Unmatched junction bases numbered 8, after V lost 2 bases and J lost 14 bases. CDR3: CASSYGLAGLEFF. For the CDR3, the DNA is TGTGCCAGCAGTTACGGGTTAGCGGGATTAGAGTTCTTC.

The rearrangement links TRBV6-1 to TRBJ2-5; possibly TRBD1 or TRBD2 for D (5 bases each). Germline CDR1 is MNHNS and CDR2 is SASEGT. Trimming left V 8 bases short and J 6 bases short, with 16 bases between. This CDR3 contains 13 residues. CDR3 sequence reads: CASYPKGRKTQYF. Written as DNA, the CDR3 is TGTGCCAGCTATCCTAAGGGACGCAAGACCCAGTACTTC.

This clonotype has ten or more counts. The V and J genes are TRBV12-3 or TRBV12-4 and TRBJ2-3; D not resolved. V was pared by 5 bases and J by 5 bases, with 14 bases between. CDR3 length equals 14 residues. The CDR3 sequence: CASSPLASGDTQYF. CDR3 sequence (DNA): TGTGCCAGCAGTCCCTTGGCGAGTGGAGATACGCAGTATTTT.

The chain has TRBV6-1 and TRBJ2-7; 8 bases are shared with TRBD2. The CDR3 covers 16 residues. The junction had 13 bases not matched to a gene; V was cut back by 5 bases and J by 4 bases. Germline V CDR1 and CDR2: MNHNS, SASEGT. CDR3 DNA: TGTGCCAGCAGTTCCTGGGGCCAGCGGGGGTTATACGAGCAGTACTTC. It translates to CASSSWGQRGLYEQYF.

This clonotype was seen at least ten times. V and J are TRBV7-2 and TRBJ2-7; 9 bases are a match to TRBD2. The V and J ends lost 1 base and 5 bases, in that order; junction bases with no gene match: 9. Germline-derived CDR1 and CDR2 are SGHTA and FQGNSA. This CDR3 is built from 16 residues. The CDR3 region is CASSLVGGRAGNEQYF. DNA for the CDR3: TGTGCCAGCAGCTTAGTAGGCGGGAGGGCCGGGAACGAGCAGTACTTC. The full variable domain, its missing parts supplied by reference TRBV7-2 and TRBJ2-7, is GAGVSQSPSNKVTEKGKDVELRCDPISGHTALYWYRQSLGQGLEFLIYFQGNSAPDKSGLPSDRFSAERTGGSVSTLTIQRTQQEDSAVYLCASSLVGGRAGNEQYFGPGTRLTVT.

This clonotype was counted at least ten times. The gene calls are TRBV7-8 and TRBJ2-7; the D gene is possibly TRBD1 (6 bases). Germline CDR1 reads SGHVS; CDR2 reads FQNEAQ. The CDR3 spans 17 residues. Trimming left V 3 bases short and J 0 bases short, with 18 bases between. The CDR3 DNA sequence: TGTGCCAGCAGCTTTAGGCGGGCAGGGGACCTCTCCTACGAGCAGTACTTC. Amino acids: CASSFRRAGDLSYEQYF.

Ten or more counts support this clonotype. The chain has TRBV12-3 or TRBV12-4 and TRBJ2-5; no clear D gene. The ends were cut back, 3 bases at V and 5 bases at J, with 10 bases in the middle. This CDR3 contains 13 residues. This CDR3 reads CASSLRSLETQYF. In DNA form, the CDR3 reads TGTGCCAGCAGTTTGCGGTCACTGGAGACCCAGTACTTC.

This clonotype has at least ten counts. This sequence joins TRBV12-3 or TRBV12-4 and TRBJ2-6; 10 bases match TRBD1. The junction had 8 bases not matched to a gene; V was cut back by 7 bases and J by 2 bases. This CDR3 has 17 amino acids. CDR3 in DNA: TGTGCCAGCATCGTTCCGGGACAGGGGACTGGGGCCAACGTCCTGACTTTC. Its translation is CASIVPGQGTGANVLTF.

The chain joins TRBV5-6 to TRBJ2-7; TRBD1 matches at 9 bases. From germline, CDR1 is SGHDT and CDR2 YYEEEE. The CDR3 spans 13 residues. Trimming at V came to 7 bases and at J to 5 bases, leaving 7 bases not matched to a gene. CDR3 sequence: CASHRRDRDEQYF. The CDR3 DNA is TGTGCCAGCCACCGCAGGGACAGGGACGAGCAGTACTTC.

The J gene is TRBJ2-1, the V gene TRBV6-5; D is uncertain. The germline CDR1 and CDR2 sequences are MNHEY and SVGAGI. Trimming cost V 2 bases and J 10 bases, with 15 bases left between them. The CDR3 sequence is 14 residues long. This CDR3 is CASSYGSSRREQFF. In nucleotides, the CDR3 is TGTGCCAGCAGTTACGGGTCGTCCCGGCGGGAGCAGTTCTTC.

This clonotype has just one count. The chain employs TRBV6-1 and TRBJ1-1, with D possibly matching TRBD1 (5 bases). Trimming shortened V by 10 bases and J by 4 bases, and 16 bases separated the two germline ends. The CDR3 sequence is 13 residues long. CDR1 is MNHNS and CDR2 is SASEGT in the germline V gene. CDR3 sequence (DNA): TGTGCCACTCTCCAAAGGGGATTCACTGAAGCTTTCTTT. Residues: CATLQRGFTEAFF.

This clonotype was observed a handful of times. V usage is TRBV19 and J usage is TRBJ1-5, with D perhaps matching TRBD1 (5 bases). CDR1 and CDR2 from the germline V gene are LNHDA and SQIVND (reference sequence). This CDR3 region has 15 residues. V was trimmed by 8 bases and J by 0 bases, leaving 14 bases between them. CDR3 sequence reads: CASGVSTVSNQPQHF. CDR3 in DNA: TGTGCCAGTGGGGTCTCGACAGTTAGCAATCAGCCCCAGCATTTT.

This clonotype has ten or more counts. The chain links TRBV12-3 or TRBV12-4 to TRBJ1-1, with a possible D match to TRBD1 (5 bases). Between the trimmed V and J ends, which lost 5 bases and 0 bases, there was a span of 16 bases. CDR3 length: 16 residues. CDR3 in DNA: TGTGCCAGCAGTCCCCTGACAGTCCTTCTGAACACTGAAGCTTTCTTT. Its translation: CASSPLTVLLNTEAFF.

This clonotype was observed many times. This rearrangement joins TRBV7-9 to TRBJ2-3; TRBD2 matches 8 bases. CDR3 length: 16 residues. The J segment lost 0 bases and the V segment lost 5 bases, leaving 7 bases of the junction unmatched. Germline V gene sequence: CDR1 SEHNR, CDR2 FQNEAQ (reference sequence). The CDR3 loop reads CASSPRLASSTDTQYF. Written as DNA, the CDR3 is TGTGCCAGCAGCCCCCGACTAGCGTCTAGCACAGATACGCAGTATTTT.

This clonotype was detected many times. V and J are TRBV4-3 and TRBJ2-7; TRBD2 is a possible D gene (7 bases). The germline V gene has CDR1 LGHNA and CDR2 YSLEER. V lost 4 bases, J lost 0 bases, and 16 bases lay in between. The CDR3 is 16 residues long. The CDR3 bases are TGCGCCAGCAGCCGAGAAGGGGGGGGGTCCTCCTACGAGCAGTACTTC. Encoded protein: CASSREGGGSSYEQYF.

This clonotype has more than one count but fewer than ten. The V and J genes are TRBV12-3 or TRBV12-4 and TRBJ2-5, with 9 bases identical to TRBD1. V trimming: 6 bases; J trimming: 4 bases; junction bases outside the gene matches: 6. This CDR3 spans 14 amino acids. DNA for the CDR3: TGTGCCAGCAGCCGACAGGGGGGGGGAGAGACCCAGTACTTC. This translates into CASSRQGGGETQYF.

This clonotype has just a few counts. This sequence joins TRBV6-1 and TRBJ2-7; tentatively, D is TRBD1 or TRBD2 (5 bases each). V lost 6 bases and J lost 2, with 17 bases in between. The CDR3 runs 15 residues. Per the germline V gene, CDR1 is MNHNS and CDR2 is SASEGT. The CDR3 loop is CASRAAGTGAYEQYF. The CDR3 DNA reads as TGTGCCAGCAGAGCCGCCGGGACGGGTGCCTACGAGCAGTACTTC.

In its sample, this clonotype was seen many times. This chain uses TRBV7-2 with TRBJ2-7, with TRBD2 matching over 7 bases. The CDR3 contains 14 residues. The V segment lost 4 bases and the J segment 0 bases; nucleotides outside the gene matches: 3. The germline CDR1 and CDR2 sequences are SGHTA and FQGNSA. CDR3 DNA sequence: TGTGCCAGCAGCTGGGAGGGGAGCTCCTACGAGCAGTACTTC. This sequence encodes CASSWEGSSYEQYF. The full variable domain, completed using reference TRBV7-2 and TRBJ2-7, is GAGVSQSPSNKVTEKGKDVELRCDPISGHTALYWYRQSLGQGLEFLIYFQGNSAPDKSGLPSDRFSAERTGGSVSTLTIQRTQQEDSAVYLCASSWEGSSYEQYFGPGTRLTVT.

This clonotype was detected ten times or more. The J gene is TRBJ2-3, the V gene TRBV19; 7 positions match TRBD2. The CDR3 has 18 residues. V was clipped by 3 bases and J by 0 bases; unmatched bases: 12. The germline V gene has CDR1 LNHDA and CDR2 SQIVND (reference sequence). The CDR3 is CASSISGRLAASTDTQYF. The CDR3 nucleotides are TGTGCCAGTAGTATTTCAGGGAGGCTAGCGGCTAGCACAGATACGCAGTATTTT.

This clonotype was seen repeatedly, ten times or more. The J gene is TRBJ2-1, the V gene TRBV7-2; the D gene is possibly TRBD2 (5 bases). Germline CDR1 SGHTA, CDR2 FQGNSA. V was shortened by 6 bases and J by 0 bases, with 12 bases between the two germline ends. This CDR3 spans 15 amino acids. The CDR3 sequence is CASRPGMSSYNEQFF. The CDR3 DNA is TGTGCCAGCAGACCCGGGATGAGCTCCTACAATGAGCAGTTCTTC.

This clonotype was recorded many times. The chain couples TRBV7-9 to TRBJ1-1, with no clear D. V was trimmed by 3 bases and J by 1 base, leaving 12 bases between them. This CDR3 has 15 residues. Germline V gives CDR1 SEHNR, CDR2 FQNEAQ (reference sequence). In DNA form, the CDR3 reads TGTGCCAGCAGCTTCCGGCAACCCTCGAACACTGAAGCTTTCTTT. Encoded protein: CASSFRQPSNTEAFF.

In this sample, this clonotype turned up many times. The rearrangement uses TRBV7-2 and TRBJ2-7; TRBD2 aligns across 9 bases. CDR1 is SGHTA and CDR2 is FQGNSA in the germline V gene. The trim removed 1 base at V and 4 bases at J, leaving 2 bases unmatched. The CDR3 runs to 14 residues. The CDR3 nucleotides read TGTGCCAGCAGCTTAGGACTAGCGGAATACGAGCAGTACTTC. It specifies CASSLGLAEYEQYF.

This clonotype was counted at least ten times. V usage is TRBV7-9 and J usage is TRBJ1-1; D gene uncertain. Trimming removed 3 bases at V and 0 bases at J, with 23 bases between. Germline-derived CDR1 and CDR2 are SEHNR and FQNEAQ (reference sequence). This CDR3 is built from 19 residues. DNA for the CDR3: TGTGCCAGCAGCTTCCCGGAAGGAGGTTCTAAGAAGATGAACACTGAAGCTTTCTTT. Translated, it gives CASSFPEGGSKKMNTEAFF.

The table lists this clonotype with many counts. The V gene is TRBV7-9, the J gene TRBJ2-5; D not resolved. Germline CDR1 is SEHNR and CDR2 is FQNEAQ (reference sequence). Trimming pared 2 bases from V and 4 bases from J, leaving 11 bases between. The CDR3 is 14 amino acids. CDR3: CASSLSAGGETQYF. The CDR3 DNA sequence: TGTGCCAGCAGCTTATCGGCAGGTGGAGAGACCCAGTACTTC.

This clonotype was counted ten times or more. This chain links TRBV4-2 with TRBJ1-2, with 8 bases fitting TRBD1. The trim removed 4 bases at V and 3 bases at J, leaving 16 bases unmatched. Germline CDR1 and CDR2: LGHNA and YNFKEQ. The CDR3 consists of 18 residues. The CDR3 coding sequence is TGTGCCAGCAGCCCTTTAGCCGGGACAGGAACTCTCTACTATGGCTACACCTTC. This encodes CASSPLAGTGTLYYGYTF.

The rearrangement joins TRBV6-1 to TRBJ2-5; 8 bases fit TRBD2. The V segment lost 7 bases and the J segment 3 bases; nucleotides outside the gene matches: 4. This CDR3 comprises 13 residues. Per germline, CDR1 MNHNS and CDR2 SASEGT. The CDR3 coding sequence is TGTGCCAGCAATTTAGCGGGAAAAGAGACCCAGTACTTC. Encoded protein: CASNLAGKETQYF.